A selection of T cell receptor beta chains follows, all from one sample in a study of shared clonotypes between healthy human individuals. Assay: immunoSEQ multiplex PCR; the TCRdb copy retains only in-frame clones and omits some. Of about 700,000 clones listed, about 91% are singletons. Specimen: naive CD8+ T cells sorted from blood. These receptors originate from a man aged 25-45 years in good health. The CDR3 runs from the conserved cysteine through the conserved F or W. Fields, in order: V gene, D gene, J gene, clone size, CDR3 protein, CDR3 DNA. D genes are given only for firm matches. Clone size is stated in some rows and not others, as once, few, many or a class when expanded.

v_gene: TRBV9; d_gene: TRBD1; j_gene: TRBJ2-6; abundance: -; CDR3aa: CASSERQGSAGANVLTF; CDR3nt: TGTGCCAGCAGCGAGAGACAGGGATCGGCGGGGGCCAACGTCCTGACTTTC
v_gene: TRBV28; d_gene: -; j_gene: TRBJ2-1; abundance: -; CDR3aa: CASSFAVASSVVF; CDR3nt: TGTGCCAGCAGTTTTGCGGTCGCGTCTAGTGTAGTCTTC
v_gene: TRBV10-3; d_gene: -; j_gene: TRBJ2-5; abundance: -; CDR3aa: CAISEAGGETQYF; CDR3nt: TGTGCCATCAGTGAAGCAGGGGGGGAGACCCAGTACTTC
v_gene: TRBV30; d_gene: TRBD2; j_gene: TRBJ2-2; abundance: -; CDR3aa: CAWSGPGGLTGELFF; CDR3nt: TGTGCCTGGAGTGGCCCGGGAGGGCTGACCGGGGAGCTGTTTTTT
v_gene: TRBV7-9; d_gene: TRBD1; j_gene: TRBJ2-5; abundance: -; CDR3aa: CASRLATLTGEETQYF; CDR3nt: TGTGCCAGCAGGCTCGCAACTTTGACAGGGGAAGAGACCCAGTACTTC
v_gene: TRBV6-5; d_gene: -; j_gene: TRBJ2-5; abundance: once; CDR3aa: CATRTPQETQYF; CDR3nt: TGTGCCACCCGGACGCCCCAAGAGACCCAGTACTTC
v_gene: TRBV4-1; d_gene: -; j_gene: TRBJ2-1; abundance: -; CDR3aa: CASSQLTPPQFF; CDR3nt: TGCGCCAGCAGCCAACTGACGCCCCCACAGTTCTTC
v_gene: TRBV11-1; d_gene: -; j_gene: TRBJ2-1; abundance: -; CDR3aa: CASSLWVYNEQFF; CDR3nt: TGTGCCAGCAGCTTATGGGTATACAATGAGCAGTTCTTC
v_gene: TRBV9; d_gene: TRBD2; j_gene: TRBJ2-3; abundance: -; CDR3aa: CASSVAGGVVSPTQYF; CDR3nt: TGTGCCAGCAGCGTAGCCGGGGGGGTTGTCTCCCCTACGCAGTATTTT
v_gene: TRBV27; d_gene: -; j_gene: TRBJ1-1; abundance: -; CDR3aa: CASSLSGPPEAFF; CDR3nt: TGTGCCAGCAGTTTATCAGGCCCCCCTGAAGCTTTCTTT
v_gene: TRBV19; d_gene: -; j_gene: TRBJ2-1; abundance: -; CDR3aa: CASSALTYNEQFF; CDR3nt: TGTGCCAGTAGTGCATTAACCTACAATGAGCAGTTCTTC
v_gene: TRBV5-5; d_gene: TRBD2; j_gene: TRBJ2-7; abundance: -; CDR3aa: CASSLGLAVEQYF; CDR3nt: TGTGCCAGCAGCTTGGGACTAGCAGTCGAGCAGTACTTC
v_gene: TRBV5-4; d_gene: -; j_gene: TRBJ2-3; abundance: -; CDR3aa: CASSDPKWGTDTQYF; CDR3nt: TGTGCCAGCAGCGATCCCAAATGGGGCACAGATACGCAGTATTTT
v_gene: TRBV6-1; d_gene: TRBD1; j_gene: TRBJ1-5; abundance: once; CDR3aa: CASRDRGQRQPQHF; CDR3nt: TGTGCCAGCAGAGACAGGGGACAGCGGCAGCCCCAGCATTTT
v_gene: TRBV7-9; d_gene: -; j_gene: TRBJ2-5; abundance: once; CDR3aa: CASSLAWGSTRETQYF; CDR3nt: TGTGCCAGCAGCTTAGCGTGGGGTTCTACCCGAGAGACCCAGTACTTC
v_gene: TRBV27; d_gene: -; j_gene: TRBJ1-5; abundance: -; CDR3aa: CASSVMSNQPQHF; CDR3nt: TGTGCCAGCAGTGTTATGAGCAATCAGCCCCAGCATTTT
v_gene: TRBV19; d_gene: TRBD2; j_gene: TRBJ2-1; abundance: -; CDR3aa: CASSEGRDGRAFNEQFF; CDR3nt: TGTGCCAGTAGTGAGGGACGGGACGGGAGGGCCTTTAATGAGCAGTTCTTC
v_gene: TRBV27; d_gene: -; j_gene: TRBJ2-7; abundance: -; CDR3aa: CASSLGLNYEQYF; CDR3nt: TGTGCCAGCAGTTTAGGTCTGAACTACGAGCAGTACTTC
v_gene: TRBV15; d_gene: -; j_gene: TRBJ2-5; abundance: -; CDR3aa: CATSRVRWGTQYF; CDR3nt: TGTGCCACCAGCAGAGTCCGGTGGGGGACCCAGTACTTC
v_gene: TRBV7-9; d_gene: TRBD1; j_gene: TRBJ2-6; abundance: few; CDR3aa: CASSFTGVGANVLTF; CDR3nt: TGTGCCAGCAGCTTCACAGGGGTTGGGGCCAACGTCCTGACTTTC
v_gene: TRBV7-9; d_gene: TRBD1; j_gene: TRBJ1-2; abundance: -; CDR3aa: CASSLDRVSYGYTF; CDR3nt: TGTGCCAGCAGCCTCGACAGGGTTTCCTATGGCTACACCTTC
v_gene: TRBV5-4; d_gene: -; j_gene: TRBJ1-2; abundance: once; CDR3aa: CASSLYSGYHYYGYTF; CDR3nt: TGTGCCAGCAGCTTGTATTCGGGTTACCATTACTATGGCTACACCTTC
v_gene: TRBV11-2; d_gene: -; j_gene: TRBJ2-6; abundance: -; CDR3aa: CASSFQFGQGETGANVLTF; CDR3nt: TGTGCCAGCAGCTTCCAGTTTGGGCAGGGTGAAACTGGGGCCAACGTCCTGACTTTC
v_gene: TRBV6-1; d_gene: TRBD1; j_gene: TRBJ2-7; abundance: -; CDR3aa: CASARDRPGEQYF; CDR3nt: TGTGCCAGCGCCCGGGACAGGCCGGGGGAGCAGTACTTC
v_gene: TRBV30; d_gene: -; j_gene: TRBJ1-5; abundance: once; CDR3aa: CAWSEGQGPIRQPQHF; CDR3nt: TGTGCCTGGAGCGAAGGGCAGGGGCCCATTAGGCAGCCCCAGCATTTT
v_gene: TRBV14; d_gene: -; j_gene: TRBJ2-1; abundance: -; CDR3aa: CASRRRGVGNEQFF; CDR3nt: TGTGCCAGCAGGAGGCGGGGAGTAGGTAATGAGCAGTTCTTC
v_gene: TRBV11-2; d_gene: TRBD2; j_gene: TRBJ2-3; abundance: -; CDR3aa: CASSLGPSGGSTDTQYF; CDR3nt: TGTGCCAGCAGCTTGGGGCCTAGCGGGGGTTCGACAGATACGCAGTATTTT
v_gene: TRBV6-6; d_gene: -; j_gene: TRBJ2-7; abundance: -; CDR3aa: CASSLPGASEQYF; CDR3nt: TGTGCCAGCAGTTTGCCCGGGGCGAGCGAGCAGTACTTC
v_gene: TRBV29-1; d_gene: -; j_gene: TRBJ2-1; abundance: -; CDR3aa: CSVEDAGEQFF; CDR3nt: TGCAGCGTTGAGGATGCGGGTGAGCAGTTCTTC
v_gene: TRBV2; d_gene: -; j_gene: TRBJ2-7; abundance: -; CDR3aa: CASRVPPGDGDYEQYF; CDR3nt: TGTGCCAGCAGAGTCCCCCCAGGAGATGGGGACTACGAGCAGTACTTC
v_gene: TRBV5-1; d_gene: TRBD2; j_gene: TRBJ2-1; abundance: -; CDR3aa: CASSLSLAGVDEQFF; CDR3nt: TGCGCCAGCAGCTTGTCTTTAGCGGGAGTCGATGAGCAGTTCTTC
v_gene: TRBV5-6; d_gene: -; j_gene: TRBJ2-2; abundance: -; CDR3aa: CASSLQNTGELFF; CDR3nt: TGTGCCAGCAGCTTACAGAACACCGGGGAGCTGTTTTTT